This is a list of T cell receptor beta chains from one sample in a study of shared clonotypes between healthy human individuals. The assay was immunoSEQ multiplex PCR, and TCRdb's table has in-frame clones only and misses some. The sample lists a few million clones; approximately 90% were seen once. Source material: naive CD4+ T cells from PBMCs. The receptors shown here come from a man aged 18 to 29 in good health. Some clones in this sample may be carry-over from other donors' samples. CDR3s include the opening cysteine and the closing phenylalanine or tryptophan. The order of the fields is V gene, J gene, D gene, CDR3 length, clone size, CDR3 DNA, CDR3 protein. D genes are given only for firm matches. A clone size is listed for some rows: how often the clone was seen (once, few, many), or a class if it is expanded.

v_gene: TRBV9
j_gene: TRBJ2-2
d_gene: -
len: 19
abundance: -
CDR3nt: TGTGCCAGCAGCGCGGGTGGGACCCAGATCTTATTAGGTACCGGGGAGCTGTTTTTT
CDR3aa: CASSAGGTQILLGTGELFF

v_gene: TRBV10-3
j_gene: TRBJ2-7
d_gene: -
len: 13
abundance: once
CDR3nt: TGTGCCATCAGTGTGAGCGATCCCTACGAGCAGTACTTC
CDR3aa: CAISVSDPYEQYF

v_gene: TRBV28
j_gene: TRBJ2-1
d_gene: TRBD2
len: 16
abundance: -
CDR3nt: TGTGCCAGCAGTTTTAGGAGAACTAGCGGGCTAGATGAGCAGTTCTTC
CDR3aa: CASSFRRTSGLDEQFF

v_gene: TRBV28
j_gene: TRBJ2-3
d_gene: -
len: 14
abundance: -
CDR3nt: TGTGCCAGCAGTACCGTCCCTAGCACAGATACGCAGTATTTT
CDR3aa: CASSTVPSTDTQYF

v_gene: TRBV5-1
j_gene: TRBJ2-2
d_gene: TRBD1
len: 14
abundance: once
CDR3nt: TGCGCCAGCAGGCAGGGGGCGGACACCGGGGAGCTGTTTTTT
CDR3aa: CASRQGADTGELFF

v_gene: TRBV5-1
j_gene: TRBJ1-3
d_gene: -
len: 15
abundance: -
CDR3nt: TGCGCCAGCAGCACACGACAAGGATCTGGAAACACCATATATTTT
CDR3aa: CASSTRQGSGNTIYF

v_gene: TRBV6-1
j_gene: TRBJ1-2
d_gene: -
len: 13
abundance: -
CDR3nt: TGTGCCAGCAGTGAATTCGCAGGGGTAGGCTACACCTTC
CDR3aa: CASSEFAGVGYTF

v_gene: TRBV30
j_gene: TRBJ2-2
d_gene: -
len: 12
abundance: -
CDR3nt: TGTGCCTGGACTAGGGGCACCGGGGAGCTGTTTTTT
CDR3aa: CAWTRGTGELFF

v_gene: TRBV5-5
j_gene: TRBJ1-1
d_gene: -
len: 15
abundance: -
CDR3nt: TGTGCCAGCAGCTTCACGGCGACCATGAACACTGAAGCTTTCTTT
CDR3aa: CASSFTATMNTEAFF

v_gene: TRBV5-4
j_gene: TRBJ2-7
d_gene: -
len: 14
abundance: once
CDR3nt: TGTGCCAGCAGCGGTGGGGGGTGGTCTAAGGAGCAGTACTTC
CDR3aa: CASSGGGWSKEQYF

v_gene: TRBV2
j_gene: TRBJ1-1
d_gene: -
len: 11
abundance: -
CDR3nt: TGTGCCAGCAGTGGTGTGGGTGAAGCTTTCTTT
CDR3aa: CASSGVGEAFF

v_gene: TRBV19
j_gene: TRBJ1-2
d_gene: -
len: 15
abundance: -
CDR3nt: TGTGCCAGTACCCCAAGTGACCTCGGAAGTAGAGGCTACACCTTC
CDR3aa: CASTPSDLGSRGYTF

v_gene: TRBV7-8
j_gene: TRBJ1-5
d_gene: -
len: 13
abundance: -
CDR3nt: TGTGCCAGCAGCTTAGGTGTGTTCCAGCCCCAGCATTTT
CDR3aa: CASSLGVFQPQHF

v_gene: TRBV6-6
j_gene: TRBJ2-1
d_gene: TRBD1
len: 16
abundance: -
CDR3nt: TGTGCCAGCAGTAATCCCCGGGACAGACCCTACAATGAGCAGTTCTTC
CDR3aa: CASSNPRDRPYNEQFF

v_gene: TRBV5-1
j_gene: TRBJ2-7
d_gene: -
len: 14
abundance: -
CDR3nt: TGCGCCAGCAGCTTGGTTGGACCTGGCTACGAGCAGTACTTC
CDR3aa: CASSLVGPGYEQYF

v_gene: TRBV4-1
j_gene: TRBJ1-4
d_gene: -
len: 15
abundance: -
CDR3nt: TGCGCCAGCAGCCGTCAGGCTACAACTAATGAAAAACTGTTTTTT
CDR3aa: CASSRQATTNEKLFF

v_gene: TRBV30
j_gene: TRBJ1-6
d_gene: TRBD1
len: 13
abundance: once
CDR3nt: TGTGCCTGGACAGGACAGGGGAATTCACCCCTCCACTTT
CDR3aa: CAWTGQGNSPLHF

v_gene: TRBV4-1
j_gene: TRBJ1-1
d_gene: -
len: 11
abundance: -
CDR3nt: TGCGCCAGCAGCCAGAACACTGAAGCTTTCTTT
CDR3aa: CASSQNTEAFF

v_gene: TRBV19
j_gene: TRBJ1-2
d_gene: TRBD1
len: 13
abundance: -
CDR3nt: TGTGCCACCCGGGACAGGCCTAACTATGGCTACACCTTC
CDR3aa: CATRDRPNYGYTF

v_gene: TRBV5-6
j_gene: TRBJ2-1
d_gene: -
len: 16
abundance: once
CDR3nt: TGTGCCAGCAGCCTGAACAGGGCAAACCTCTACAATGAGCAGTTCTTC
CDR3aa: CASSLNRANLYNEQFF

v_gene: TRBV6-6
j_gene: TRBJ2-3
d_gene: -
len: 12
abundance: -
CDR3nt: TGTGCCAGCAGGCAGCCCGGGGATACGCAGTATTTT
CDR3aa: CASRQPGDTQYF

v_gene: TRBV5-6
j_gene: TRBJ2-5
d_gene: TRBD2
len: 13
abundance: once
CDR3nt: TGTGCCAGCAGCCCGGGGGGAGGGCAGGCCCAGTACTTC
CDR3aa: CASSPGGGQAQYF

v_gene: TRBV28
j_gene: TRBJ1-1
d_gene: -
len: 14
abundance: once
CDR3nt: TGTGCCAGCAGTTATAAACAAACAGGCACTGAAGCTTTCTTT
CDR3aa: CASSYKQTGTEAFF

v_gene: TRBV7-2
j_gene: TRBJ1-6
d_gene: -
len: 15
abundance: -
CDR3nt: TGTGCCAGCAGTCTTATGGCCTCAACTAATTCACCCCTCCACTTT
CDR3aa: CASSLMASTNSPLHF

v_gene: TRBV30
j_gene: TRBJ2-7
d_gene: -
len: 16
abundance: -
CDR3nt: TGTGCCTGGAGTTTATCAGGGGGGGCCCACTCCTACGAGCAGTACTTC
CDR3aa: CAWSLSGGAHSYEQYF

v_gene: TRBV4-1
j_gene: TRBJ2-6
d_gene: -
len: 18
abundance: -
CDR3nt: TGCGCCAGCAGCCAAGGGGGGGACCGAGGGCCTGGGGCCAACGTCCTGACTTTC
CDR3aa: CASSQGGDRGPGANVLTF

v_gene: TRBV27
j_gene: TRBJ2-1
d_gene: TRBD2
len: 15
abundance: -
CDR3nt: TGTGCCAGCAGGCAAAGCGGGAGAAGCTACAATGAGCAGTTCTTC
CDR3aa: CASRQSGRSYNEQFF

v_gene: TRBV6-6
j_gene: TRBJ1-5
d_gene: -
len: 15
abundance: -
CDR3nt: TGTGCCAGCAGCCTGGGGGGGGTGAGCAATCAGCCCCAGCATTTT
CDR3aa: CASSLGGVSNQPQHF

v_gene: TRBV18
j_gene: TRBJ2-5
d_gene: TRBD2
len: 13
abundance: -
CDR3nt: TGTGCCAGCTCACCAGTCGGGGGGGAGACCCAGTACTTC
CDR3aa: CASSPVGGETQYF

v_gene: TRBV5-1
j_gene: TRBJ2-7
d_gene: -
len: 13
abundance: -
CDR3nt: TGCGCCAGCAGCCCATTGGACCCTGCGGAGCAGTACTTC
CDR3aa: CASSPLDPAEQYF

v_gene: TRBV10-1
j_gene: TRBJ2-7
d_gene: -
len: 12
abundance: once
CDR3nt: TGCGCCAGCAGTGAGGGGTCCTACGAGCAGTACTTC
CDR3aa: CASSEGSYEQYF

v_gene: TRBV6-1
j_gene: TRBJ2-4
d_gene: TRBD1
len: 12
abundance: -
CDR3nt: TGTGCCAGCAGTCGGACAGGGGGAAAGGCTTACTTC
CDR3aa: CASSRTGGKAYF

v_gene: TRBV10-3
j_gene: TRBJ1-5
d_gene: -
len: 12
abundance: -
CDR3nt: TGTGCCATCAGTGAAGGGGGGAAACCCCAGCATTTT
CDR3aa: CAISEGGKPQHF